This paragraph reports one TCR beta chain. What it binds is unknown. Sequenced by immunoSEQ multiplex PCR; TCRdb stores in-frame clones only, minus some. Of 70,000 to 80,000 clones listed, approximately 86% are singletons. These data are taken from a study of OX40 agonist ivuxolimab in advanced cancers. The study's findings and limits: Relative to CD4+, CD8+ T cells held more expanded clones on average.

Individuals having autoimmune disease history or systemic immunosuppression were not enrolled. The V gene lost 5 bases and the J gene lost 3 bases, with 17 bases spanning the gap. Germline V CDR1 and CDR2: SGHTA, FQGTGA. The CDR3 spans 16 residues. The specimen comprised CD4+ or CD8+ T cells sorted from blood, sampled in a trial of the OX40 agonist ivuxolimab. The sequence came from an adult with an advanced solid tumor such as melanoma, head and neck, liver or kidney cancer. The rearrangement uses TRBV7-3 and TRBJ2-1, with D perhaps TRBD2 (6 bases). The CDR3 spells CASSAYKGTHYNEQFF. Written as DNA, the CDR3 is TGTGCCAGCAGCGCTTATAAGGGGACTCACTACAATGAGCAGTTCTTC.